This T cell receptor beta chain emerged from a study of cytomegalovirus exposure and HLA in healthy donors. Study-wide results and limits: Some public TCRs appeared in many individuals, while most sequences were rare.

13 Jbeta primers and 60 Vbeta primers were used for the PCR. Some clones are missing from TCRdb's copy, which holds only in-frame ones; the method was immunoSEQ multiplex PCR. The repertoire consists of over 200,000 clones, with just over 75% occurring once and the leading ten covering approximately 2.6%. With respect to this clone: The target antigen is unknown.

Per the germline V gene, CDR1 is GTSNPN and CDR2 is SVGIG (reference sequence). The V and J ends lost 4 bases and 6 bases, in that order; junction bases with no gene match: 8. This CDR3 region has 14 residues. The source material was PBMCs. The chain is built from TRBV30 and TRBJ1-5; 8 positions match TRBD1. The clonotype originates from a woman aged 60-70 years in good health and CMV-seropositive. Written as DNA, the CDR3 is TGTGCCTGGAATTGGCAGGGGGCCGGTCAGCCCCAGCATTTT. Residues: CAWNWQGAGQPQHF.